This T cell receptor beta chain was recovered during a study of cytomegalovirus exposure and HLA in healthy donors. Samples came from healthy bone marrow donors. PCR was performed using 60 Vbeta and 13 Jbeta primers. The method was immunoSEQ multiplex PCR; TCRdb's version includes in-frame clones alone and lacks a portion of them. The data contain about 200,000 clones, over 65% of them singletons. The CDR3 length is 15 residues. Germline assignment: CDR1 SGHTA and CDR2 FQGNSA. V was clipped by 6 bases and J by 1 base; unmatched bases: 8. Study-wide results and limits: A later look showed TCR association rates differing by HLA locus, highest for DRB1 and lowest for HLA-C. A reported reduction in N-insertions relative to the approximately 640-donor mean was seen in an Asian-associated ancestry cluster in a later analysis.

This clone was counted between two and nine times. Its antigen is currently unknown. The V gene is TRBV7-2, the J gene TRBJ2-7; 8 positions match TRBD2. The sample consisted of PBMCs. This clonotype was obtained from a woman aged 30 to 39 in good health and CMV-seronegative. DNA for the CDR3: TGTGCCAGCAGGGAGAGCGGGAGTCGTTCCTACGAGCAGTACTTC. Protein product: CASRESGSRSYEQYF.